The source of this TCR beta chain is a study of OX40 agonist ivuxolimab in advanced cancers. Study-wide context: Hepatocellular carcinoma, melanoma, renal cell or head and neck cancer was diagnosed in the dose-escalation patients. Enrollees could have had prior anti-PD-1, anti-PD-L1 or anti-CTLA-4 therapy, which 30% to 50% had received.

This clone is a singleton in its sample. What it binds is unknown. General study findings and limits: Patients who responded partially at 0.1-3.0 mg/kg showed clonal expansion ranking among the lowest. The antigens recognized by the expanded peripheral T cells, that is their antigen specificity, were not determined.

This CDR3 comprises 16 residues. Trimming took 5 bases from V and 9 from J, leaving 23 bases between them. The germline gives CDR1 WNHNN, CDR2 SYGVQD (reference sequence). Libraries were prepared by immunoSEQ multiplex PCR; TCRdb keeps only in-frame clonotypes and omits some of them. Of about 77,000 clones listed, about 86% are singletons. The V and J genes are TRBV10-1 and TRBJ2-1; D may be TRBD1 or TRBD2 (6 bases each). The receptor's source is an adult with an advanced solid tumor such as melanoma, head and neck, liver or kidney cancer. The specimen was CD4+ or CD8+ T cells sorted from blood, collected in a trial of the OX40 agonist ivuxolimab. This chain's CDR3 is CASSSQGMGGISEQFF. In DNA, the CDR3 is TGCGCCAGCAGTTCACAGGGTATGGGCGGGATCAGTGAGCAGTTCTTC.